This T cell receptor (beta chain) was captured in a study of blood T cell repertoires in COVID-19. Across the study: PBMCs, B-cell-depleted T cells, or T cells provided the cDNA or gDNA that made up the material.

In germline, CDR1 is MDHEN, CDR2 SYDVKM. The V gene end was trimmed by 8 bases and the J gene end by 1 base; junction bases not matched to a gene: 8. This CDR3 spans 16 amino acids. Assay used: immunoSEQ multiplex PCR; TCRdb lists only in-frame clones, some missing. The profile shows 160,000 or so clones, 78% of them singletons. The sample holds one count of this clone. The TCR was taken from a woman of 80 years or more with acute or convalescent COVID-19. The chain combines TRBV28 with TRBJ2-1, with 10 bases that match TRBD2. Sequenced sample: peripheral blood. CDR3 sequence reads: CASRDSGRMSYNEQFF. CDR3 coding DNA: TGTGCCAGCCGCGATAGCGGGAGGATGTCCTACAATGAGCAGTTCTTC.